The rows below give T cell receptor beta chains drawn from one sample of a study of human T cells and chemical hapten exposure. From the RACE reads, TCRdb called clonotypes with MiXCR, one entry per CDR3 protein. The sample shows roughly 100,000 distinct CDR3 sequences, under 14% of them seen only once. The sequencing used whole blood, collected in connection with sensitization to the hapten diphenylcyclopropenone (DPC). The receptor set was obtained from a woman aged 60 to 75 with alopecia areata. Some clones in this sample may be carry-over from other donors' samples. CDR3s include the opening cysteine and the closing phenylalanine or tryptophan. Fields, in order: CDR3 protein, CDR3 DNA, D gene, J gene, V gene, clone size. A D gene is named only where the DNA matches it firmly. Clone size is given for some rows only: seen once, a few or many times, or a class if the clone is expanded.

CASSARLAGGQETQYF,TGTGCCAGCAGCGCCAGACTAGCGGGGGGCCAAGAGACCCAGTACTTC,TRBD2,TRBJ2-5,TRBV9,many
CASSLTQGAYNEQFF,TGTGCCAGCAGTTTAACACAGGGGGCCTATAATGAGCAGTTCTTC,TRBD1,TRBJ2-1,TRBV6-6,many
CAWSRPGTGTDTQYF,TGTGCCTGGAGTCGCCCCGGGACAGGCACAGATACGCAGTATTTT,TRBD1,TRBJ2-3,TRBV30,many
CASSRQLAGSYNEQFF,TGTGCCAGCAGCCGCCAACTAGCGGGCTCCTACAATGAGCAGTTCTTC,TRBD2,TRBJ2-1,TRBV7-3,few
CASSAPERGKETQYF,TGTGCCAGCAGCGCCCCTGAGCGGGGAAAAGAGACCCAGTACTTC,TRBD2,TRBJ2-5,TRBV7-9,many
CASSPRGGGDEQFF,TGTGCCAGCTCACCACGGGGGGGCGGAGATGAGCAGTTCTTC,-,TRBJ2-1,TRBV18,few
CSVDGAPSTDTQYF,TGCAGCGTTGACGGGGCGCCAAGCACAGATACGCAGTATTTT,-,TRBJ2-3,TRBV29-1,few
CASSLARGWRETQYF,TGTGCTAGCAGCTTAGCCCGCGGGTGGAGAGAGACCCAGTACTTC,-,TRBJ2-5,TRBV7-7,-
CASSPGASGQETQYF,TGTGCCAGCAGCCCCGGCGCGAGCGGGCAAGAGACCCAGTACTTC,-,TRBJ2-5,TRBV7-9,-
CASSQAHYNEQFF,TGTGCCAGCAGCCAAGCCCACTACAATGAGCAGTTCTTC,-,TRBJ2-1,TRBV14,many
CASTSTGLESGANVLTF,TGTGCCAGCACTAGCACGGGACTAGAAAGTGGGGCCAACGTCCTGACTTTC,TRBD2,TRBJ2-6,TRBV6-1,many
CASSPKGPNQPQHF,TGTGCCAGCAGTCCTAAGGGCCCTAATCAGCCCCAGCATTTT,-,TRBJ1-5,TRBV27,-
CASSQGAGATFSYNEQFF,TGCGCCAGCAGCCAAGGAGCGGGGGCCACTTTCTCCTACAATGAGCAGTTCTTC,TRBD2,TRBJ2-1,TRBV4-3,-
CSTRRWSANYGYTF,TGCAGCACGCGCCGGTGGAGCGCTAACTATGGCTACACCTTC,-,TRBJ1-2,TRBV29-1,-
CSVGDRSNQPQHF,TGCAGCGTCGGGGACAGAAGCAATCAGCCCCAGCATTTT,TRBD1,TRBJ1-5,TRBV29-1,many
CASSYGWESYNEQFF,TGTGCCAGCAGTTACGGGTGGGAGTCCTACAATGAGCAGTTCTTC,-,TRBJ2-1,TRBV7-6,few
CASSKDREGDTQYF,TGTGCCAGCAGCAAAGACAGGGAAGGTGATACGCAGTATTTT,-,TRBJ2-3,TRBV21-1,many
CSLQRHNYGYTF,TGCAGTTTACAAAGGCACAACTATGGCTACACCTTC,-,TRBJ1-2,TRBV20-1,-
CATRGENQETQYF,TGTGCCACACGCGGGGAGAACCAAGAGACCCAGTACTTC,-,TRBJ2-5,TRBV12-3/TRBV12-4,many
CASSPPGTGPVYGYTF,TGTGCCAGCTCACCACCCGGGACAGGGCCTGTCTATGGCTACACCTTC,TRBD1,TRBJ1-2,TRBV18,many
CASSSRQYEQYF,TGTGCCAGCAGTTCCCGACAGTACGAGCAGTACTTC,-,TRBJ2-7,TRBV12-3/TRBV12-4,-
CSAHQTGATYEQYF,TGCAGTGCCCACCAGACAGGGGCTACCTACGAGCAGTACTTC,TRBD1,TRBJ2-7,TRBV20-1,-
CSGHGRDSGIQYF,TGCAGCGGACACGGCAGGGACTCCGGTATCCAGTACTTC,-,TRBJ2-5,TRBV29-1,many
CASSEAASGGVSPTTGELFF,TGTGCCAGCAGTGAAGCGGCTAGCGGGGGGGTTTCTCCGACCACCGGGGAGCTGTTTTTT,TRBD2,TRBJ2-2,TRBV2,-
CASSRDTNEKLFF,TGCGCCAGCAGCCGGGACACCAATGAAAAACTGTTTTTT,-,TRBJ1-4,TRBV10-1,many
CASSTGPDTQYF,TGTGCCAGCAGTACGGGGCCAGATACGCAGTATTTT,-,TRBJ2-3,TRBV6-5,few
CSAIGQGVYSNQPQHF,TGCAGTGCGATTGGACAGGGGGTTTATAGCAATCAGCCCCAGCATTTT,TRBD1,TRBJ1-5,TRBV20-1,many
CASRTTRQGTDTQYF,TGTGCCAGCAGGACAACTAGACAGGGCACAGATACGCAGTATTTT,-,TRBJ2-3,TRBV6-2/TRBV6-3,many
CASSPLYGYTF,TGTGCCAGCAGTCCCCTCTATGGCTACACCTTC,-,TRBJ1-2,TRBV12-3/TRBV12-4,many
CASSPKTGTGGTPLHF,TGTGCCAGCTCACCTAAGACCGGGACAGGGGGCACACCCCTCCACTTT,TRBD1,TRBJ1-6,TRBV18,few
CASMARENIQYF,TGTGCCAGCATGGCAAGGGAGAACATTCAGTACTTC,-,TRBJ2-4,TRBV6-6,-
CASSEGQGQHYGYTF,TGTGCCAGCAGTGAGGGACAGGGCCAGCACTATGGCTACACCTTC,TRBD1,TRBJ1-2,TRBV2,many
CASSETSGANTGELFF,TGTGCCAGTAGCGAAACTAGCGGGGCGAACACCGGGGAGCTGTTTTTT,TRBD2,TRBJ2-2,TRBV19,many
CASSLGDRQPQHF,TGTGCCAGCAGTTTAGGAGACAGACAGCCCCAGCATTTT,-,TRBJ1-5,TRBV12-3/TRBV12-4,-
CASSWFPTGDGLTDTQYF,TGTGCCAGCAGCTGGTTCCCGACAGGGGACGGACTCACAGATACGCAGTATTTT,TRBD1,TRBJ2-3,TRBV5-6,many
CASSFEGNQPQHF,TGTGCCAGCAGCTTTGAGGGTAATCAGCCCCAGCATTTT,-,TRBJ1-5,TRBV5-1,many
CASSVDGGAPEQYF,TGTGCCAGCAGCGTAGACGGGGGGGCCCCCGAGCAGTACTTC,TRBD2,TRBJ2-7,TRBV9,-
CASTGEASQPFTQYF,TGTGCCAGCACGGGGGAGGCTAGCCAGCCCTTTACGCAGTATTTT,-,TRBJ2-3,TRBV6-6,many
CASSQDRGVSAFF,TGCGCCAGCAGCCAAGATCGCGGGGTTTCAGCTTTCTTT,-,TRBJ1-1,TRBV4-1,-
CASSHSSGGFTGELFF,TGTGCCAGCAGCCATAGTAGCGGGGGGTTCACCGGGGAGCTGTTTTTT,TRBD2,TRBJ2-2,TRBV9,-
CASSRGGGIGETQYF,TGTGCCAGCAGCCGGGGAGGAGGTATCGGAGAGACCCAGTACTTC,-,TRBJ2-5,TRBV14,few
CSARDFSRVHTIYF,TGCAGTGCTAGAGATTTCTCCAGGGTACACACCATATATTTT,-,TRBJ1-3,TRBV20-1,many
CASSSLRAGGRTDTQYF,TGTGCCAGCAGCTCACTCCGAGCCGGGGGACGCACAGATACGCAGTATTTT,-,TRBJ2-3,TRBV11-2,many
CASSFVGQGGLRTEAFF,TGCGCCAGCAGCTTTGTTGGACAGGGCGGGTTACGCACTGAAGCTTTCTTT,TRBD1,TRBJ1-1,TRBV5-1,-